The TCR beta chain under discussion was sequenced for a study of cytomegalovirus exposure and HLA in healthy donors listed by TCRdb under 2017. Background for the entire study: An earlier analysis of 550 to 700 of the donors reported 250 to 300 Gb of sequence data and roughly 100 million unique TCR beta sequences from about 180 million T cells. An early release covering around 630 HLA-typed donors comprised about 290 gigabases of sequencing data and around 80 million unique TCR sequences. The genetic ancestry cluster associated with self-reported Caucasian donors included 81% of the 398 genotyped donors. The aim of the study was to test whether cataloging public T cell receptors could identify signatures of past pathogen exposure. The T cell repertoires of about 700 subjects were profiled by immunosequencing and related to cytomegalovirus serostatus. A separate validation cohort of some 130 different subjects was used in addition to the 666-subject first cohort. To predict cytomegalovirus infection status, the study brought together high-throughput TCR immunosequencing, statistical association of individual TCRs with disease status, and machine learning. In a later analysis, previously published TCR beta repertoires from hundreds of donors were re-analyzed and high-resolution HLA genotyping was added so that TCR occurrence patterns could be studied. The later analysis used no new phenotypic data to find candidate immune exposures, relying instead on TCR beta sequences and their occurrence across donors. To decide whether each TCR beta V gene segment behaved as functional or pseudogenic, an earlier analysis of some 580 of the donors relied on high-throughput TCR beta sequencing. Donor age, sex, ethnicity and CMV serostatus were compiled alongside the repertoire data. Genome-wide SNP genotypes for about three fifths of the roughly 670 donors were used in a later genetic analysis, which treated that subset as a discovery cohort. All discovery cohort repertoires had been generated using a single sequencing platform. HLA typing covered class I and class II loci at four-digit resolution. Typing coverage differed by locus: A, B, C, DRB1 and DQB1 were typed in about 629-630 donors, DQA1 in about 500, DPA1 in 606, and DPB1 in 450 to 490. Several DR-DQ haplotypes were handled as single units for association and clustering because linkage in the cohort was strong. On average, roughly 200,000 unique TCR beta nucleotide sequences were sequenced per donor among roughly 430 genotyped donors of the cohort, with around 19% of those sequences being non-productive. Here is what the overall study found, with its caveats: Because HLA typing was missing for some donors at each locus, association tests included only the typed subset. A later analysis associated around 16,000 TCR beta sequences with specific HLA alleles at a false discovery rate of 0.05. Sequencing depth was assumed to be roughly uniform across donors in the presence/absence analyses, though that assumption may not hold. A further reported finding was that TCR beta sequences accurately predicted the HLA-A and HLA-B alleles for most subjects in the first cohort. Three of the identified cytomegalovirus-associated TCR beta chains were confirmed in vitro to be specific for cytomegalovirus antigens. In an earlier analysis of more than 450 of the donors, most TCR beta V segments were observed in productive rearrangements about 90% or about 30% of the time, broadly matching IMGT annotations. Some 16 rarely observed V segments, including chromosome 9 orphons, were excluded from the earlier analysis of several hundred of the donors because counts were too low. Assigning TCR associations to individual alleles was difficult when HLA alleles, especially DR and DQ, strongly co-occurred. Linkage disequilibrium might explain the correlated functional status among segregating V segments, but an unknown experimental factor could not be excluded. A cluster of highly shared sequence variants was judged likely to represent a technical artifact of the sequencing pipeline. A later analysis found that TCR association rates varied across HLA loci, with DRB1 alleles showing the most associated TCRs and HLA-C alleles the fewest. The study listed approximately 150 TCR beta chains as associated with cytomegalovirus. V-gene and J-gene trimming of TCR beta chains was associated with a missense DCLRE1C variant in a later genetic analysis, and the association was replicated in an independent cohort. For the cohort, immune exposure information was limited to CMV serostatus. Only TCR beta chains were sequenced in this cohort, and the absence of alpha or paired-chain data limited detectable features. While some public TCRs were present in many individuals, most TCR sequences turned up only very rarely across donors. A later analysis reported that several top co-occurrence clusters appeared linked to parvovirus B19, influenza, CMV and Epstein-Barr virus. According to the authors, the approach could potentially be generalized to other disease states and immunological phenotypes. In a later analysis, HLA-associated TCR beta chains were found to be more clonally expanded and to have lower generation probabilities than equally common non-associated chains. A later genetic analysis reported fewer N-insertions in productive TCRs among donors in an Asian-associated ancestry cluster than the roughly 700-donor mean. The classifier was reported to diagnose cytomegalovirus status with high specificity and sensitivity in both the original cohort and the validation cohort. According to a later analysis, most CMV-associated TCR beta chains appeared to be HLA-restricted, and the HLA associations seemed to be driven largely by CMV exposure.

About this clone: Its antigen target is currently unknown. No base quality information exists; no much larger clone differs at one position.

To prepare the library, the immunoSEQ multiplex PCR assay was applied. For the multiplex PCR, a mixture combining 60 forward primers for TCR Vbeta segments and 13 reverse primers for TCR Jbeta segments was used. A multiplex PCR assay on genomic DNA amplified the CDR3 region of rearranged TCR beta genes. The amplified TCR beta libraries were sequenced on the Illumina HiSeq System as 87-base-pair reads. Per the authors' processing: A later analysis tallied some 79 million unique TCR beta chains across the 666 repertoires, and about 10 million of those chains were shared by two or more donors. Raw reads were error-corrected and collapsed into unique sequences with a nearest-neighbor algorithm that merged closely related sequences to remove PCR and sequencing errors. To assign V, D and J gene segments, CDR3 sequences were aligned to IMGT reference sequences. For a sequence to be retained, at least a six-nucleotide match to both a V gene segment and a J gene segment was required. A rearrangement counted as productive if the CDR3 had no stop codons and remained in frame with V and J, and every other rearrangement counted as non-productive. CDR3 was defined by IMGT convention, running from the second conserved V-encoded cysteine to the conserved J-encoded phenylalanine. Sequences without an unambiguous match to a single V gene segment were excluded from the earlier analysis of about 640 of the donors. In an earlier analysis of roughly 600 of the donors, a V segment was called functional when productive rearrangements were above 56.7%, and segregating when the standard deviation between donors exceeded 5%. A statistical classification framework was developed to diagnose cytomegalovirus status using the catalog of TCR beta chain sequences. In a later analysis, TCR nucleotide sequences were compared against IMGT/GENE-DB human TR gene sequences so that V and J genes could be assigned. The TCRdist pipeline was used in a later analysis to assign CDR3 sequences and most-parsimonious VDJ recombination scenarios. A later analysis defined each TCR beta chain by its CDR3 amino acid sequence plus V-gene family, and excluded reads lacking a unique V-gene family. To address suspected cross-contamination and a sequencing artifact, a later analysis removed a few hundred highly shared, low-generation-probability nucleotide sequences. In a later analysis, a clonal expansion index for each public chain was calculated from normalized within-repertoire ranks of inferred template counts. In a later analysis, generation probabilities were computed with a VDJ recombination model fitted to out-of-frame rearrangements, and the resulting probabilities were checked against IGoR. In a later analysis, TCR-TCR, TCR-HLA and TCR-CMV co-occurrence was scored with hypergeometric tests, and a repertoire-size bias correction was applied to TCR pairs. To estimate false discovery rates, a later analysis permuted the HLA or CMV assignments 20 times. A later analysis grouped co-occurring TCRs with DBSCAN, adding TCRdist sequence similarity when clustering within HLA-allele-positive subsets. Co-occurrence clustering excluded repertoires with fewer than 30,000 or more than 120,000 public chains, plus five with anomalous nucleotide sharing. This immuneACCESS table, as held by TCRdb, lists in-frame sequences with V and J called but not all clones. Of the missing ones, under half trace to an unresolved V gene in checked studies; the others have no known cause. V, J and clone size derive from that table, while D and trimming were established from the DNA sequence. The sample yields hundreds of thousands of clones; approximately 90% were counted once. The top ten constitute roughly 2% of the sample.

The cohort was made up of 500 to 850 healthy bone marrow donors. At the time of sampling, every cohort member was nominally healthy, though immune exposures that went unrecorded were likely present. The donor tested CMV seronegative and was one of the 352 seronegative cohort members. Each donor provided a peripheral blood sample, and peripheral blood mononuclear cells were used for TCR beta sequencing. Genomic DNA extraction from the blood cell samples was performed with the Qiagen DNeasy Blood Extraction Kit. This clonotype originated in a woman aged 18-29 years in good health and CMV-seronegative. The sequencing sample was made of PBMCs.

This receptor carries the CDR3 CASSLRFIWAGNTGELFF. The nucleotide sequence reads TGTGCCAGCAGCTTACGTTTTATTTGGGCGGGGAACACCGGGGAGCTGTTTTTT. The rearranged chain carries TRBV11-1 and TRBJ2-2; the D segment could be TRBD2, given 5 matching bases. The CDR3 holds 18 amino acids from the cysteine to the phenylalanine. The retained sequence is limited to the CDR3, 54 bases, with the frame set at the first base. V is reduced by 2 bases and J by 1 base, leaving a spacing of 17 bases between them. Via the germline V gene (reference sequence), CDR1 is SGHAT and CDR2 FQDESV. The entire variable domain, with the stretches around the CDR3 drawn from the reference TRBV11-1 and TRBJ2-2 proteins, is EAEVAQSPRYKITEKSQAVAFWCDPISGHATLYWYRQILGQGPELLVQFQDESVVDDSQLPKDRFSAERLKGVDSTLKIQPAELGDSAMYLCASSLRFIWAGNTGELFFGEGSRLTVL.